This TCR beta chain was identified in a study of Graves' ophthalmopathy and Graves' hyperthyroidism. The CDR3 length is 14 residues. Trimming stripped 4 bases from V and 0 bases from J, with 10 bases between. Germline V gene lookup returns CDR1 SGDLS and CDR2 YYNGEE. Hyperthyroidism showing no ophthalmopathy within 18 months of follow-up was stable. Amplification from RNA transcripts yielded the TCR beta CDR3 regions. Following a first-round RT-PCR that used HTBI primers, a second-round multiplex PCR was carried out. TCRdb re-derived calls from the multiplex PCR reads in MiXCR, one entry per CDR3 protein. The sample shows about 380,000 distinct CDR3 sequences, 15% of them seen only once. The study's findings and limits: Blood also harbored most expanded thyroid clonotypes above 0.001 frequency.

This clonotype has ten or more counts. Its antigen is currently unknown. What was sequenced was peripheral blood. The chain uses TRBV9 and TRBJ1-1; D is unresolved. This receptor was obtained from a woman between 18 and 29 years old with stable Graves' hyperthyroidism. The CDR3: CASSTSAVNTEAFF. DNA of the CDR3: TGTGCCAGCAGCACTTCGGCGGTGAACACTGAAGCTTTCTTT.